The entry below gives a single T cell receptor (beta chain) sequence along with its context. The antigen is unknown. This record belongs to a study of OX40 agonist ivuxolimab in advanced cancers. Looking at the study overall: Every 2 weeks, ivuxolimab was infused into the patients intravenously at between 0.01 and 10 mg/kg. The eligibility criteria allowed prior anti-PD-1, anti-PD-L1 or anti-CTLA-4 therapy, and under 50% had some.

Study conclusions and caveats: The mean number of expanded clones was higher in CD8+ T cells than in CD4+.

Profiled with immunoSEQ multiplex PCR; TCRdb holds only in-frame clones, not every one. The data show about 26,000 clones, around nine tenths seen once. The length of the CDR3 is 15 residues. Losses at the gene ends were 2 bases for V and 1 base for J; bases not matched to a gene: 2. In germline, CDR1 is MNHEY, CDR2 SVGAGI. The TCR originated in an adult with an advanced solid tumor such as melanoma, head and neck, liver or kidney cancer. The V gene is TRBV6-5, the J gene TRBJ2-7, with TRBD2 matching over 10 bases. The sample was CD4+ or CD8+ T cells sorted from blood, taken in a trial of the OX40 agonist ivuxolimab. CDR3 amino acids: CASSYKRGGSYEQYF. The CDR3 DNA follows: TGTGCCAGCAGTTACAAGCGGGGGGGATCCTACGAGCAGTACTTC.